The table lists the clone carrying this TCR beta chain with a few counts. The data stem from a study of T and B cells in COVID-19 patients. Study as a whole: Blood was sampled from COVID-19 patients who were either actively infected or recovered.

BIOMED2 TRB-A/B primer pools were used in multiplex TRB PCR. Using its own MiXCR run on the multiplex PCR reads, TCRdb lists one record per CDR3 protein. The table includes 6,500 to 8,500 distinct CDR3 sequences, approximately 30% detected once. V was clipped by 7 bases and J by 5 bases; unmatched bases: 10. This CDR3 comprises 16 residues. From blood, about 230-500 ng of genomic DNA served as TRB template. The V and J genes are TRBV12-3 or TRBV12-4 and TRBJ2-3, with 12 bases aligning to TRBD2. This TCR was sampled from a human donor with active COVID-19. Sequenced sample: blood. CDR3 sequence (DNA): TGTGCCAGCAAACTTCTAGCGGGGGGGGCCGGAGATACGCAGTATTTT. It is translated as CASKLLAGGAGDTQYF.